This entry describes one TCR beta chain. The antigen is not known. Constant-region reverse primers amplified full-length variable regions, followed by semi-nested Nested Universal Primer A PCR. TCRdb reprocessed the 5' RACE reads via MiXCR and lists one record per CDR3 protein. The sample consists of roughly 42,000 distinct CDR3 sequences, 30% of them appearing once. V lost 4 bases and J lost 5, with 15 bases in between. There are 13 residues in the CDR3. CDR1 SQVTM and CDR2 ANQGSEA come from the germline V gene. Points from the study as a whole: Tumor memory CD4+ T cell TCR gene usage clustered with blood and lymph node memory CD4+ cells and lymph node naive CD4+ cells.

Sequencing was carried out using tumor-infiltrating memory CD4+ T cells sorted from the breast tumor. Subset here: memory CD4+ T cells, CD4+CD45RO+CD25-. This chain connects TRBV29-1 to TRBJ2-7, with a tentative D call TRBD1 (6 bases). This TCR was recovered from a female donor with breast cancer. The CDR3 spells CSVGTGRWNEQYF. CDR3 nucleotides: TGCAGCGTTGGAACAGGGAGATGGAACGAGCAGTACTTC.